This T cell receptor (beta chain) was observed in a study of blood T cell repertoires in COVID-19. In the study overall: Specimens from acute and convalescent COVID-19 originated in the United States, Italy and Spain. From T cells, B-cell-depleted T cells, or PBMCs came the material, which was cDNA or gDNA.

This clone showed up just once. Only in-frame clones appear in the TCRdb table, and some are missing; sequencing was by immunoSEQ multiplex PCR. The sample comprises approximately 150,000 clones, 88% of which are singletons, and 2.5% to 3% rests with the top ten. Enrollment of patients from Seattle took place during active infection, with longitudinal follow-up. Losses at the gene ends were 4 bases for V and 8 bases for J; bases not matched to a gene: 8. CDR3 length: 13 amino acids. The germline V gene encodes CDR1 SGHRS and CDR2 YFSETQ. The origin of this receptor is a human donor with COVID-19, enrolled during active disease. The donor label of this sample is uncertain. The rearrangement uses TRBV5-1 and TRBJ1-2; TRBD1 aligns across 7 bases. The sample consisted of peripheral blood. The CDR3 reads CASSPGQVGGYTF. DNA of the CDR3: TGCGCCAGCAGCCCCGGACAGGTTGGAGGCTACACCTTC.